This is a list of T cell receptor beta chains from one sample in a study of cytomegalovirus exposure and HLA in healthy donors. Assay used: immunoSEQ multiplex PCR; TCRdb lists only in-frame clones, some missing. This sample has about 160,000 clones, with about 65% found just once. Sequencing was carried out using PBMCs. The receptors come from a woman aged 25 to 45 in good health and CMV-seronegative. Both conserved end residues are part of each CDR3. The order of the fields is J gene, clone size, V gene, D gene, CDR3 DNA, CDR3 protein. A D gene is named only where the DNA matches it firmly. Not all rows give a size; the values are once, few, many and, for expanded clones, a class.

j_gene: TRBJ1-2; abundance: once; v_gene: TRBV5-1; d_gene: TRBD1; CDR3nt: TGCGCCAGCAGCTTCTCAGGGGGCGAGGATGGCTACACCTTC; CDR3aa: CASSFSGGEDGYTF
j_gene: TRBJ1-3; abundance: few; v_gene: TRBV11-2; d_gene: TRBD1; CDR3nt: TGTGCCAGCAGCCTCGGACAGGGGGATCCAAACACCATATATTTT; CDR3aa: CASSLGQGDPNTIYF
j_gene: TRBJ2-1; abundance: .; v_gene: TRBV5-4; d_gene: TRBD2; CDR3nt: TGTGCCAGCAGCCGGGGGACTAGCGGGAGGGATTGGGATGAGCAGTTCTTC; CDR3aa: CASSRGTSGRDWDEQFF
j_gene: TRBJ1-2; abundance: .; v_gene: TRBV21-1; d_gene: .; CDR3nt: TGTGCCAGCAGCAGACAGGGGAATCTCTCTGGCTACACCTTC; CDR3aa: CASSRQGNLSGYTF
j_gene: TRBJ2-7; abundance: .; v_gene: TRBV4-1; d_gene: TRBD2; CDR3nt: TGCGCCAGCAGCCAACCGACTAGCGGGAGGAACGAGCAGTACTTC; CDR3aa: CASSQPTSGRNEQYF
j_gene: TRBJ2-1; abundance: .; v_gene: TRBV5-6; d_gene: .; CDR3nt: TGTGCCAGCAGCTTTAGAGGGGGGGTTTACAATGAGCAGTTCTTC; CDR3aa: CASSFRGGVYNEQFF
j_gene: TRBJ1-3; abundance: few; v_gene: TRBV5-4; d_gene: .; CDR3nt: TGTGCCAGCAGCTTGGCGGAGGGGCTCCCTGGAAACACCATATATTTT; CDR3aa: CASSLAEGLPGNTIYF
j_gene: TRBJ2-7; abundance: .; v_gene: TRBV5-4; d_gene: TRBD1; CDR3nt: TGTGCCAGCAGCTCACCGGGACAGGAACGCTCCTACGAGCAGTACTTC; CDR3aa: CASSSPGQERSYEQYF
j_gene: TRBJ2-7; abundance: once; v_gene: TRBV7-8; d_gene: .; CDR3nt: TGTGCCAGCAGCTTTTCGTCGACCGCCTACTACTACGAGCAGTACTTC; CDR3aa: CASSFSSTAYYYEQYF
j_gene: TRBJ1-1; abundance: once; v_gene: TRBV28; d_gene: .; CDR3nt: TGTGCCAGCAGTTCGGACCTCCCCGGGGTGAACACTGAAGCTTTCTTT; CDR3aa: CASSSDLPGVNTEAFF
j_gene: TRBJ2-7; abundance: .; v_gene: TRBV10-3; d_gene: TRBD1; CDR3nt: TGTGCCATCGGACAGGGGGCCTACGAGCAGTACTTC; CDR3aa: CAIGQGAYEQYF
j_gene: TRBJ1-1; abundance: .; v_gene: TRBV29-1; d_gene: .; CDR3nt: TGCAGCGTTGAAGCCATAGGGGGGGGCACTGAAGCTTTCTTT; CDR3aa: CSVEAIGGGTEAFF
j_gene: TRBJ1-1; abundance: .; v_gene: TRBV5-1; d_gene: .; CDR3nt: TGCGCCAGCAGCCCCGGGACTTCTCGGTCCACTGAAGCTTTCTTT; CDR3aa: CASSPGTSRSTEAFF
j_gene: TRBJ2-2; abundance: .; v_gene: TRBV7-6; d_gene: TRBD1; CDR3nt: TGTGCCAGCAGCTTACGACAGGGGAGATCCACCGGGGAGCTGTTTTTT; CDR3aa: CASSLRQGRSTGELFF
j_gene: TRBJ1-6; abundance: .; v_gene: TRBV28; d_gene: TRBD1; CDR3nt: TGTGCCAGCAGAGGACAGGATTCACCCCTCCACTTT; CDR3aa: CASRGQDSPLHF
j_gene: TRBJ2-7; abundance: .; v_gene: TRBV28; d_gene: .; CDR3nt: TGTGCCAGCAGTTTAGGGACTGTTGTGCACGAGCAGTACTTC; CDR3aa: CASSLGTVVHEQYF
j_gene: TRBJ1-1; abundance: .; v_gene: TRBV7-9; d_gene: .; CDR3nt: TGTGCCAGCAGCTTATCGGTGAACACTGAAGCTTTCTTT; CDR3aa: CASSLSVNTEAFF
j_gene: TRBJ2-2; abundance: few; v_gene: TRBV6-1; d_gene: .; CDR3nt: TGTGCCAGCAGTGAATGGCGGACGAACACCGGGGAGCTGTTTTTT; CDR3aa: CASSEWRTNTGELFF